The 24 T cell receptor beta chains in this list originate from one sample, sequenced in a study. TCRdb used MiXCR to reprocess the RT-PCR reads, holding one entry per CDR3 protein. The profile shows about 700,000 distinct CDR3 sequences, more than 13% of them singletons. Sequencing input: memory CD4+ T cells from blood. These receptors were taken from a female donor in good health, serving as a healthy control.

This chain joins TRBV27 and TRBJ2-7; TRBD1 matches 7 bases. In germline, CDR1 is MNHEY, CDR2 SMNVEV (reference sequence). Losses at the gene ends were 8 bases for V and 5 bases for J; bases not matched to a gene: 12. This CDR3 contains 14 residues. The CDR3: CASPHRGYPDEQYF. The CDR3 DNA is TGTGCCAGCCCTCACAGGGGATACCCTGACGAGCAGTACTTC.

This clonotype came up a few times. V usage is TRBV7-6 and J usage is TRBJ1-4; possibly TRBD1 for D (5 bases). The CDR3 covers 15 residues. The V gene's germline CDR1 is SGHVS and CDR2 FNYEAQ. The V gene lost 1 base and the J gene lost 2 bases, with 8 bases spanning the gap. The CDR3 sequence is CASSLGGGTNEKLFF. The CDR3 nucleotides are TGTGCCAGCAGCTTAGGGGGCGGCACTAATGAAAAACTGTTTTTT.

This clonotype was picked up a small number of times. The chain links TRBV12-3 or TRBV12-4 to TRBJ1-2, with TRBD1 matching 7 bases. V was clipped by 2 bases and J by 3 bases; unmatched bases: 3. The CDR3 is 14 residues long. This chain's CDR3 is CASSLRGPHYGYTF. The CDR3 coding sequence is TGTGCCAGCAGTTTAAGGGGGCCTCACTATGGCTACACCTTC.

This clonotype was seen ten or more times. The V and J genes are TRBV6-5 and TRBJ1-2, with a weak D call TRBD1 (6 bases). The V gene lost 2 bases and the J gene lost 4 bases, with 8 bases spanning the gap. There are 13 residues in the CDR3. Germline CDR1 and CDR2: MNHEY and SVGAGI. The CDR3 here is CASSYETGYGYTF. The CDR3 coding sequence is TGTGCCAGCAGTTACGAGACAGGCTATGGCTACACCTTC.

This chain joins TRBV4-2 and TRBJ2-3; TRBD2 matches at 8 bases. Germline loops: CDR1 LGHNA, CDR2 YNFKEQ. V gave up 4 bases and J gave up 0 bases; unmatched junction bases: 15. The CDR3 sequence is 19 residues long. The DNA for the CDR3 is TGTGCCAGCAGCCGAGAAGCGGGAGTGTCGTGGAATAGCACAGATACGCAGTATTTT. As protein: CASSREAGVSWNSTDTQYF.

This chain links TRBV7-9 with TRBJ1-4, with TRBD1 as a possible D gene (5 bases). Per the germline V gene, CDR1 is SEHNR and CDR2 is FQNEAQ (reference sequence). Trimming left V 5 bases short and J 7 bases short, with 17 bases between. This CDR3 region has 15 residues. Here the CDR3 DNA reads TGTGCCAGCAGCCCCCGACAGACCCCCCGTGAAAAACTGTTTTTT. Its protein product is CASSPRQTPREKLFF.

The chain joins TRBV27 to TRBJ1-4; a weak D match, TRBD1 (6 bases). The V gene's germline CDR1 is MNHEY and CDR2 SMNVEV (reference sequence). V was shortened by 6 bases and J by 9 bases, with 17 bases between the two germline ends. This CDR3 is built from 14 residues. CDR3 sequence: CASRTGSAPKKLFF. The CDR3 DNA is TGTGCCAGCAGAACAGGGTCGGCCCCTAAAAAACTGTTTTTT.

This clonotype was recorded a few times. The CDR3 protein is CASSQTSRSGYTF. The CDR3 DNA sequence: TGTGCCAGCAGTCAAACATCGCGGAGTGGCTACACCTTC. The chain carries TRBV7-2 and TRBJ1-2; D is ambiguous. The CDR3 length is 13 residues. V was clipped by 6 bases and J by 7 bases, with 15 bases between them. The germline V gene encodes CDR1 SGHTA and CDR2 FQGNSA.

The V and J genes are TRBV6-5 and TRBJ1-1, with D maybe TRBD1 (6 bases). V was pared by 5 bases and J by 7 bases, with 11 bases between. Germline V gives CDR1 MNHEY, CDR2 SVGAGI. The length of the CDR3 is 12 residues. The CDR3 reads CASSTTGNEAFF. The DNA of the CDR3 is TGTGCCAGCAGTACTACAGGGAATGAAGCTTTCTTT.

The rearrangement joins TRBV20-1 to TRBJ2-5; a possible D gene is TRBD1 (6 bases). Germline lookup yields CDR1 DFQATT and CDR2 SNEGSKA (reference sequence). This CDR3 has 13 residues. V was trimmed by 4 bases and J by 5 bases, leaving 14 bases between them. The CDR3 nucleotides are TGCAGTGCTAATACAGGGAATCTGGAGACCCAGTACTTC. Protein product: CSANTGNLETQYF.

This clonotype was seen ten or more times. The J gene is TRBJ1-6, the V gene TRBV6-5; possibly TRBD1 for D (5 bases). V was cut by 7 bases and J by 8 bases, with 15 bases left in between. The CDR3 runs to 14 residues. The germline CDR1 and CDR2 sequences are MNHEY and SVGAGI. CDR3: CASTKAGSHSPLHF. The CDR3 coding sequence is TGTGCCAGCACCAAGGCAGGGTCCCATTCACCCCTCCACTTT.

This clonotype was counted at least ten times. The chain recombines TRBV29-1 with TRBJ1-3; D perhaps matches TRBD1 (5 bases). The germline V gene has CDR1 SQVTM and CDR2 ANQGSEA. The CDR3 is 14 residues long. Trimming took 6 bases from V and 3 from J, leaving 15 bases between them. CDR3: CSVAGWGVGNTIYF. The DNA of the CDR3 is TGCAGCGTCGCCGGTTGGGGGGTTGGAAACACCATATATTTT.

This clonotype showed up many times. This chain joins TRBV5-1 and TRBJ2-5; D call uncertain. The germline CDR1 and CDR2 sequences are SGHRS and YFSETQ. With 0 bases removed from V and 3 bases from J, the gap between germline ends came to 9 bases. This CDR3 has 14 residues. CDR3 loop: CASSLATYEETQYF. CDR3 sequence (DNA): TGCGCCAGCAGCTTGGCGACCTACGAAGAGACCCAGTACTTC.

The chain links TRBV20-1 to TRBJ1-4, with 10 positions matching TRBD1. The CDR3 contains 16 residues. V shed 4 bases, J shed 0 bases, and the junction held 5 bases outside the gene matches. Germline V CDR1 and CDR2: DFQATT, SNEGSKA (reference sequence). The DNA of the CDR3 is TGCAGTGCTACACAAGGACAGGGGGCAACTAATGAAAAACTGTTTTTT. Residues: CSATQGQGATNEKLFF.

This clonotype has a count of ten or more. The chain uses TRBV7-6 and TRBJ1-1; D may be TRBD1 (5 bases). CDR3 size: 13 residues. V gave up 6 bases and J gave up 2 bases, with 10 bases separating them. CDR1 is SGHVS, CDR2 FNYEAQ, per germline. The CDR3 spells CASSNQGNTEAFF. The CDR3 nucleotides are TGTGCCAGCAGTAACCAGGGAAACACTGAAGCTTTCTTT.

The chain combines TRBV30 with TRBJ1-5; weak D call: TRBD1 (6 bases). Trimming took 2 bases from V and 0 from J, leaving 14 bases between them. This CDR3 is built from 16 residues. Germline CDR1 is GTSNPN and CDR2 is SVGIG (reference sequence). CDR3 residues: CAWSQGGAYSNQPQHF. In DNA form, the CDR3 reads TGTGCCTGGAGTCAAGGGGGGGCTTATAGCAATCAGCCCCAGCATTTT.

The chain links TRBV7-3 to TRBJ1-5; D possibly corresponds to TRBD1 (5 bases). This CDR3 is built from 13 residues. Germline V gives CDR1 SGHTA, CDR2 FQGTGA. V lost 7 bases and J lost 4, with 11 bases in between. The DNA for the CDR3 is TGTGCCAGCACTCGGGACGGAAATCAGCCCCAGCATTTT. It is translated as CASTRDGNQPQHF.

In this sample, this clonotype turned up a few times. The rearrangement uses TRBV7-2 and TRBJ2-7; 9 nucleotides agree with TRBD2. The V segment lost 5 bases and the J segment 3 bases; nucleotides outside the gene matches: 20. The CDR3 spans 19 residues. In germline, CDR1 is SGHTA, CDR2 FQGNSA. Written as DNA, the CDR3 is TGTGCCAGCAGCCCCGGGACAGACTCTTCACTAGCGGGTTACTACGAGCAGTACTTC. Amino acids: CASSPGTDSSLAGYYEQYF.

Only a few counts were recorded for this clonotype. V is TRBV10-3 and J is TRBJ2-5; D may be TRBD1 (6 bases). The CDR3 extends over 16 amino acids. CDR1 is ENHRY and CDR2 is SYGVKD in the germline V gene. The V gene lost 0 bases and the J gene lost 4 bases, with 15 bases spanning the gap. CDR3 nucleotides: TGTGCCATCAGTGAGTCGAAAGTGGGGGCCCGAGAGACCCAGTACTTC. Translating it yields CAISESKVGARETQYF.

This clonotype was seen more than once but under ten times. The chain links TRBV12-3 or TRBV12-4 to TRBJ2-2, with TRBD2 identical over 8 bases. The CDR3 consists of 15 residues. The trim removed 3 bases at V and 6 bases at J, leaving 6 bases unmatched. CDR3 residues: CASSFNGRASGELFF. The CDR3, as DNA: TGTGCCAGCAGTTTTAACGGGAGGGCCTCCGGGGAGCTGTTTTTT.

This clonotype was found many times. The chain employs TRBV6-2 or TRBV6-3 and TRBJ1-2, with D unresolved. Germline loops: CDR1 MNHEY, CDR2 SVGEGT. The CDR3 length is 11 residues. V lost 6 bases and J lost 5, with 7 bases in between. The chain's CDR3 is CASRRRYGYTF. CDR3 nucleotides: TGTGCCAGCAGACGACGGTATGGCTACACCTTC.

This clonotype occurred a few times. The gene calls are TRBV5-5 and TRBJ2-3, with D possibly TRBD1 on 6 matching bases. Trimming removed 4 bases at V and 5 bases at J, with 14 bases between. The CDR3 covers 14 residues. Germline CDR1 reads SGHKS; CDR2 reads YYEKEE (reference sequence). The DNA of the CDR3 is TGTGCCAGCAGCCTGGCAGGGGCCGAAGATACGCAGTATTTT. It translates to CASSLAGAEDTQYF.

The CDR3: CASSARDRPYGYTF. The CDR3 region has the DNA TGTGCCAGCAGTGCGAGGGACAGGCCCTATGGCTACACCTTC. The V gene is TRBV27, the J gene TRBJ1-2; 8 positions match TRBD1. After removal of 5 bases from V and 4 bases from J, the junction contained 6 bases not matched to a gene. The germline gives CDR1 MNHEY, CDR2 SMNVEV (reference sequence). The CDR3 sequence is 14 residues long.

The J gene is TRBJ1-1, the V gene TRBV10-3; 8 bases are shared with TRBD1. The V and J ends lost 11 bases and 0 bases, in that order; junction bases with no gene match: 14. Germline lookup yields CDR1 ENHRY and CDR2 SYGVKD. The CDR3 sequence is 16 residues long. The CDR3 reads CASGLGQEPLNTEAFF. CDR3 in DNA: TGTGCCTCTGGCTTGGGACAGGAGCCTCTGAACACTGAAGCTTTCTTT.